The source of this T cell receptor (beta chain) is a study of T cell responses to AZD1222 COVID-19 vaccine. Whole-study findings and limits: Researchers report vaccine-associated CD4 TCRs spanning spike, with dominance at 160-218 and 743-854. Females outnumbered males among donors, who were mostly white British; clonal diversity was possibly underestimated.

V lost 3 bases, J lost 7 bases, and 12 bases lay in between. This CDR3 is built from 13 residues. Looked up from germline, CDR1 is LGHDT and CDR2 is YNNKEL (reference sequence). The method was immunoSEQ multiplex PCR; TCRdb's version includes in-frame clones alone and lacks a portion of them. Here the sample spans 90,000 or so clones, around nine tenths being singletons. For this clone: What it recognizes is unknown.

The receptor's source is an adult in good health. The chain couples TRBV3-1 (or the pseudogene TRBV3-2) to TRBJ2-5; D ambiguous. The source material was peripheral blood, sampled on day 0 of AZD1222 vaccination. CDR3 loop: CASSQGSEGTQYF. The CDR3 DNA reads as TGTGCCAGCAGCCAGGGCTCCGAAGGGACCCAGTACTTC.